The clone carrying this T cell receptor beta chain was counted once. This specimen belongs to a study of blood T cell repertoires in COVID-19. The assay was immunoSEQ multiplex PCR, and TCRdb's table has in-frame clones only and misses some. This table has about 340,000 clones, approximately 91% appearing once. The source is a woman aged 70-85 years with COVID-19, enrolled during active disease. The source material was peripheral blood.

CDR3 coding DNA: TGCGCCAGCAGCTTGGGGGGACTAGGTTCCACCGGGGAGCTGTTTTTT. Protein: CASSLGGLGSTGELFF. The chain combines TRBV5-1 with TRBJ2-2; 8 nucleotides line up with TRBD2. The CDR3 is 16 residues long. V lost 0 bases to trimming and J lost 4 bases; unmatched junction nucleotides: 5. Germline CDR1 and CDR2: SGHRS and YFSETQ.